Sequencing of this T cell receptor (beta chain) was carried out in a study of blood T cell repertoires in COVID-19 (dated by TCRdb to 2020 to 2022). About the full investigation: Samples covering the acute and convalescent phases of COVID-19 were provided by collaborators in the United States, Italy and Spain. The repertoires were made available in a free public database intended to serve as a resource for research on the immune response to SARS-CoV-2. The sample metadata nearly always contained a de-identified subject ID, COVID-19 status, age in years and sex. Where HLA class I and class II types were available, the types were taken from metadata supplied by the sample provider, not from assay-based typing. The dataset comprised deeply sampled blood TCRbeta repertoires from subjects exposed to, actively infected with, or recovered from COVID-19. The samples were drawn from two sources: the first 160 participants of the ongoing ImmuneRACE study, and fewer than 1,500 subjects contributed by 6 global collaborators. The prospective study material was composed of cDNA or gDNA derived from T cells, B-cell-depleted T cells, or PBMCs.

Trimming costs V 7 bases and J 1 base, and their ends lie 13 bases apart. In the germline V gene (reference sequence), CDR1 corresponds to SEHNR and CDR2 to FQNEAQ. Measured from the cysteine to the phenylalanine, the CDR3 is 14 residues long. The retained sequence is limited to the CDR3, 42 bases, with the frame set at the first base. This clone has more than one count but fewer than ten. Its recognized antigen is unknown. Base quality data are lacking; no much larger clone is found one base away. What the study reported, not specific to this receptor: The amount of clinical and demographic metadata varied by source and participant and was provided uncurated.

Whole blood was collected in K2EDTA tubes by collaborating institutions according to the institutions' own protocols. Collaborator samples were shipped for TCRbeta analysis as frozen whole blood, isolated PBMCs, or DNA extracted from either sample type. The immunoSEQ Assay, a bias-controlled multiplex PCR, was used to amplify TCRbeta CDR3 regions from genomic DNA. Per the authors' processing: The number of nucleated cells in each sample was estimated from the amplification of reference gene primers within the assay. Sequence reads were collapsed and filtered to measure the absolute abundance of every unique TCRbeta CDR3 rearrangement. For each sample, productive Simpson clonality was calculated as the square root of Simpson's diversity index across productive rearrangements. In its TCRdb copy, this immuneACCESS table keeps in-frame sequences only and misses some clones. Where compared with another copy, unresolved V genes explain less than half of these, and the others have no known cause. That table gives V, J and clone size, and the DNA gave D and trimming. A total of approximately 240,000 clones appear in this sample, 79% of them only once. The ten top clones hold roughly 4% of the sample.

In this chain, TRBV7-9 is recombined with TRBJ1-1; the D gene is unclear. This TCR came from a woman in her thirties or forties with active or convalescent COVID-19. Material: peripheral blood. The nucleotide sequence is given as TGTGCCAGCACCTTGGGAGCAAAGAACACTGAAGCTTTCTTT. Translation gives CASTLGAKNTEAFF.